This TCR beta chain emerged from a study of OX40 agonist ivuxolimab in advanced cancers. A note on the overall study: Ivuxolimab, which targeted the costimulatory receptor OX40 (CD134), was an agonistic, fully human IgG2 monoclonal antibody. Intravenous ivuxolimab was administered to patients every 2 weeks at six dose levels: 0.01, 0.1, 0.3, 1.5, 3 and 10 mg/kg. Partial responses occurred in three dose-escalation patients: two with cutaneous melanoma and one with hepatocellular carcinoma. The dose-escalation cohort was about 83% male with a mean age of around 62 years, ranging from roughly 20 to 80. Peripheral TCRbeta sequencing was intended to test whether TCR sequence diversity was altered and clonal T-cell expansion was caused by ivuxolimab. Prior anti-PD-1, anti-PD-L1 or anti-CTLA-4 therapy was permitted, and checkpoint inhibitors had been received by approximately 39% of dose-escalation patients. Of the roughly 50 dose-escalation patients, hepatocellular carcinoma was present in 19, melanoma in around 15, renal cell carcinoma in 9 and head and neck cancer in 9. The paper reports the monotherapy dose-escalation portion (N of about 51 patients) of the phase I ivuxolimab trial.

Results the study describes overall, beyond this receptor: In the 0.1-3.0 mg/kg groups, partial responders were among the patients with the lowest normalized peripheral clonal expansion, particularly in CD8+ T cells. Low levels of normalized T-cell clonal expansion were also seen in some patients who did not respond. After ivuxolimab, expanded clones were on average more numerous among CD8+ T cells than among CD4+ T cells. The antigen specificity of the clonally expanded peripheral T cells was not determined. At doses from 0.1 to 3.0 mg/kg, clonal expansion was seen in both CD4+ and CD8+ blood T cells between baseline and week 6.

For sequencing of the TCRbeta CDR3 region, genomic DNA was extracted from the sorted cells. TCRbeta CDR3 regions were sequenced using the immunoSEQ Assay. TCRdb took over this immuneACCESS table, retaining in-frame rearrangements with V and J assigned. Such tables are incomplete; in checked studies, under half of the missing clones stem from an unresolved V gene, and the remainder is unexplained. The sample profile shows more than 75,000 clones; around 89% of them were found once. In total, the top ten clones hold around 0.4% of the sample. The sample holds one count of this clone. Its target antigen remains unknown. Base qualities are not provided; no much larger clone lies one nucleotide away. Patients with autoimmune disease history or receiving systemic immunosuppression were excluded from the trial. Peripheral blood for TCR sequencing was drawn from every dose cohort at baseline, at cycle 4 day 1 and at cycle 7 day 1. Samples were obtained from an open-label, multicenter, first-in-human phase I dose-escalation trial of ivuxolimab. Adults with locally advanced or metastatic melanoma, renal cell, hepatocellular, or head and neck squamous cell carcinoma were enrolled in the trial. Before TCR sequencing, CD4+ and CD8+ T cells were separately sorted from peripheral blood.

Specimen: CD4+ or CD8+ T cells sorted from blood, collected in a trial of the OX40 agonist ivuxolimab. The receptor comes from an adult with an advanced solid tumor such as melanoma, head and neck, liver or kidney cancer.

The CDR3 here reads CASSDSPGQRDTEAFF. Read as DNA, the sequence is TGTGCCAGCAGTGATTCCCCAGGACAGCGGGACACTGAAGCTTTCTTT. This receptor chain uses TRBV25-1 and TRBJ1-1; TRBD1 is a weak D gene call, 6 bases matching. From the cysteine through the phenylalanine, the CDR3 covers 16 amino acids. Only the CDR3 DNA stays, 48 bases, in frame from base 1. CDR1 and CDR2 (MGHDK, SYGVNS) derive from the germline V gene. The trim is 3 bases for V and 3 bases for J, with a gap of 17 bases between the germline ends.